This T cell receptor (beta chain) was recovered during a study of blood T cell repertoires in COVID-19. Germline CDR1 is MNHEY and CDR2 is SVGEGT. V was shortened by 6 bases and J by 3 bases, with 12 bases between the two germline ends. The CDR3 covers 13 residues. The repertoire was sequenced with immunoSEQ multiplex PCR; TCRdb's copy has only in-frame clones and lacks some. The sample shows about 94,000 clones, about 74% of them seen only once. The chain has TRBV6-2 or TRBV6-3 and TRBJ2-7; D gene uncertain. The sequenced material came from peripheral blood. This TCR was recovered from a man between 65 and 85 years old with COVID-19, enrolled during active disease. CDR3 amino acids: CASSPLPLYEQYF. CDR3 DNA sequence: TGTGCCAGCAGCCCACTTCCCCTCTACGAGCAGTACTTC.